This T cell receptor beta chain was sequenced during a study of CD8 T cells in ankylosing spondylitis. General observations from the study: Ankylosing spondylitis blood seemed to carry a telltale TCR beta motif made of several highly homologous variants. The study looked at matched synovial fluid samples from ankylosing spondylitis patients. Disease-linked clones were reported to be significantly enriched there.

TCRdb independently ran MiXCR on the 5' RACE reads; one entry per CDR3 protein. The table records about 440,000 distinct CDR3 sequences, under 20% of them present only once. This clonotype has more than one count but fewer than ten. The target antigen is unknown. The CDR3 spans 15 residues. CDR1 SGHRS and CDR2 YFSETQ come from the germline V gene. The V end lost 0 bases, the J end lost 2 bases, and 9 bases lay between the germline ends. The clonotype originates from a male donor with ankylosing spondylitis. The chain recombines TRBV5-1 with TRBJ2-1; D ambiguous. The sample consisted of blood, either unsorted or a sorted T cell fraction (not recorded which). The CDR3, as DNA: TGCGCCAGCAGCTTGGGAGGTCCTACCTACAATGAGCAGTTCTTC. Residues: CASSLGGPTYNEQFF.